The 7 T cell receptor beta chains in this list originate from one sample, sequenced in a study of T cell responses to AZD1222 COVID-19 vaccine. The method was immunoSEQ multiplex PCR; TCRdb's version includes in-frame clones alone and lacks a portion of them. Of some 40,000 clones detected, about 78% appear once; the ten largest clones hold around 3.9%. Sequenced material: peripheral blood, taken on day 0 of AZD1222 vaccination. These receptors originate from an adult in good health.

The chain employs TRBV5-1 and TRBJ2-2, with no clear D. Germline V gene sequence: CDR1 SGHRS, CDR2 YFSETQ. The CDR3 covers 17 residues. Trimming took 2 bases from V and 5 from J, leaving 19 bases between them. CDR3 sequence (DNA): TGCGCCAGCAGCTTAAGACGGATGCAATTTGGGACCGGGGAGCTGTTTTTT. Translating gives CASSLRRMQFGTGELFF.

The genes are TRBV2 and TRBJ2-7; 8 bases fit TRBD1. This CDR3 has 14 amino acids. Germline CDR1 reads SNHLY; CDR2 reads FYNNEI. V shed 5 bases and J 4 bases; nucleotides not matched to a gene: 7. This CDR3 reads CASSITGGSYEQYF. CDR3 nucleotide sequence: TGTGCCAGCAGTATAACAGGGGGGAGTTACGAGCAGTACTTC.

This clone was observed once. This CDR3 is CASSRDRASEKLFF. CDR3 nucleotide sequence: TGTGCCAGCAGCCGGGACAGGGCTAGTGAAAAACTGTTTTTT. V and J are TRBV5-4 and TRBJ1-4, with 9 bases aligning to TRBD1. The CDR3 covers 14 residues. The germline V gene encodes CDR1 SGHNT and CDR2 YYREEE (reference sequence). The J segment lost 7 bases and the V segment lost 4 bases, leaving 5 bases of the junction unmatched. Drawing the rest from reference TRBV5-4 and TRBJ1-4, the complete variable domain is ETGVTQSPTHLIKTRGQQVTLRCSSQSGHNTVSWYQQALGQGPQFIFQYYREEENGRGNFPPRFSGLQFPNYSSELNVNALELDDSALYLCASSRDRASEKLFFGSGTQLSVL.

Comment on this clone: The germline gene is not matched at one end of the junction; a read error may be the cause. The chain recombines TRBV7-7 with TRBJ2-1; TRBD2 matches 13 bases. The CDR3 covers 15 residues. Germline V gene lookup returns CDR1 SSHAT and CDR2 FNYEAQ (reference sequence). In DNA, the CDR3 is TGTGCTAGCAGCTCCGGGACTAGCGGGGTTAATGAGCAGTTCTTC. Encoded protein: CASSSGTSGVNEQFF. Filled out from reference TRBV7-7 and TRBJ2-1, the complete variable domain reads GAGVSQSPRYKVTKRGQDVTLRCDPISSHATLYWYQQALGQGPEFLTYFNYEAQPDKSGLPSDRFSAERPEGSISTLTIQRTEQRDSAMYRCASSSGTSGVNEQFFGPGTRLTVL.

This clone was recorded once. The chain has TRBV18 and TRBJ1-1; D is unresolved. Deletions cut 3 bases from V and 0 bases from J, with 14 bases between. Germline V lookup: CDR1 KGHSH, CDR2 LQKENI. This CDR3 region has 16 residues. The CDR3 loop reads CASSPQAGSMNTEAFF. Written as DNA, the CDR3 is TGTGCCAGCTCACCCCAGGCTGGAAGTATGAACACTGAAGCTTTCTTT.

This clone was seen a few times. The chain couples TRBV25-1 to TRBJ2-7, with D unclear. Germline CDR1 reads MGHDK; CDR2 reads SYGVNS. V lost 3 bases to trimming and J lost 1 base, with 10 bases between them. This CDR3 spans 14 amino acids. CDR3 region: CASSDTPISYEQYF. The CDR3 DNA reads TGTGCCAGCAGTGATACTCCTATATCCTACGAGCAGTACTTC.

This clone was picked up a small number of times. The chain carries TRBV7-2 and TRBJ2-3; D is uncertain. CDR3 length equals 15 residues. Trimming pared 4 bases from V and 1 base from J, leaving 12 bases between. Germline CDR1 and CDR2: SGHTA and FQGNSA. The CDR3 protein is CASSSLTARTDTQYF. CDR3 nucleotide sequence: TGTGCCAGCAGCTCCCTAACAGCCCGCACAGATACGCAGTATTTT. Combining the CDR3 with reference TRBV7-2 and TRBJ2-3 gives the whole variable domain GAGVSQSPSNKVTEKGKDVELRCDPISGHTALYWYRQSLGQGLEFLIYFQGNSAPDKSGLPSDRFSAERTGGSVSTLTIQRTQQEDSAVYLCASSSLTARTDTQYFGPGTRLTVL.